A single sample gave rise to the 20 T cell receptor beta chains below, sequenced in a study of blood T cell repertoires in COVID-19. TCRdb's copy holds only in-frame clones and misses some; the assay was immunoSEQ multiplex PCR. The sample lists 150,000 to 200,000 clones; more than 80% were seen once. Source material: peripheral blood. The receptors come from a woman aged 60-75 years with acute or convalescent COVID-19.

The chain links TRBV10-3 to TRBJ1-2; D remains ambiguous. The CDR3 contains 13 residues. V lost 4 bases to trimming and J lost 4 bases, with 10 bases between them. Germline-derived CDR1 and CDR2 are ENHRY and SYGVKD. The CDR3 region is CAISGEGGYGYTF. CDR3 DNA sequence: TGTGCCATCAGTGGAGAGGGAGGCTATGGCTACACCTTC.

The rearrangement links TRBV10-2 to TRBJ2-2, with D hard to call. Per the germline V gene, CDR1 is WSHSY and CDR2 is SAAADI. V was cut by 4 bases and J by 9 bases, with 9 bases left in between. CDR3 length: 12 amino acids. Here the CDR3 reads CASSGVTRELFF. Written as DNA, the CDR3 is TGCGCCAGCAGTGGAGTTACTCGGGAGCTGTTTTTT.

Only a few counts were recorded for this clone. This chain uses TRBV4-1 with TRBJ1-5; 9 bases fit TRBD1. Germline assignment: CDR1 MGHRA and CDR2 YSYEKL. The CDR3 totals 17 residues. The ends lost 1 base at V and 6 bases at J; junction bases unmatched: 10. CDR3 sequence reads: CASSQVSLTGGRQPQHF. The CDR3 nucleotides read TGCGCCAGCAGCCAAGTGAGCTTGACAGGGGGTCGTCAGCCCCAGCATTTT.

The rearrangement uses TRBV11-3 and TRBJ2-1; 8 bases line up with TRBD1. The CDR3 is made up of 15 amino acids. In germline, CDR1 is SGHNT, CDR2 YENEEA. Germline trimming cut 5 bases from V and 2 bases from J; bases unmatched to any gene: 5. Here the CDR3 DNA reads TGTGCCAGCAGCACGGGCAGGGGGCCCTACAATGAGCAGTTCTTC. It yields the protein CASSTGRGPYNEQFF.

The genes are TRBV10-2 and TRBJ1-5; no definite D call. The V end was cut by 3 bases, the J end by 7 bases, with 10 bases between. Germline V lookup: CDR1 WSHSY, CDR2 SAAADI. The CDR3 loop spans 13 amino acids. CDR3 region: CASSDRERQPQHF. The CDR3 DNA is TGCGCCAGCAGTGACAGAGAGAGGCAGCCCCAGCATTTT.

This clone was counted a few times. The chain uses TRBV5-1 and TRBJ1-6, with 7 bases that match TRBD1. Germline V gene data show CDR1 as SGHRS and CDR2 as YFSETQ. The J segment lost 6 bases and the V segment lost 4 bases, leaving 10 bases of the junction unmatched. CDR3 length: 16 amino acids. The CDR3 coding sequence is TGCGCCAGCAGCCCCGGGACAGCCCTACTTAATTCACCCCTCCACTTT. Residues: CASSPGTALLNSPLHF.

The count of this clone is one. This rearrangement joins TRBV28 to TRBJ2-7; TRBD2 matches 12 bases. There are 16 residues in the CDR3. J gave up 1 base and V 7 bases, and 8 bases lay outside the gene matches. Germline CDR1 is MDHEN and CDR2 is SYDVKM. This CDR3 is CASTPAGLAGSYEQYF. DNA for the CDR3: TGTGCCAGCACCCCGGCGGGACTAGCGGGTTCCTACGAGCAGTACTTC. The variable domain in full, completed from reference TRBV28 and TRBJ2-7, reads DVKVTQSSRYLVKRTGEKVFLECVQDMDHENMFWYRQDPGLGLRLIYFSYDVKMKEKGDIPEGYSVSREKKERFSLILESASTNQTSMYLCASTPAGLAGSYEQYFGPGTRLTVT.

The chain carries TRBV14 and TRBJ1-2; D not certain. The CDR3 is 11 amino acids. Trimming took off 0 bases at V and 12 bases at J, with 8 bases between the two ends. Germline V CDR1 and CDR2: SGHDN, FVKESK. CDR3 sequence reads: CASSQESKHTF. The CDR3 bases are TGTGCCAGCAGCCAAGAATCAAAGCACACCTTC.

The chain combines TRBV27 with TRBJ2-2, with TRBD2 as a possible D gene (6 bases). Trimming removed 3 bases at V and 4 bases at J, with 9 bases between. The germline V gene has CDR1 MNHEY and CDR2 SMNVEV (reference sequence). The CDR3 contains 14 residues. The CDR3 loop is CASSFGAGTGELFF. CDR3 DNA: TGTGCCAGCAGTTTCGGAGCGGGCACCGGGGAGCTGTTTTTT.

V and J are TRBV3-1 (or the pseudogene TRBV3-2) and TRBJ2-4; 8 nucleotides align to TRBD1. Germline V CDR1 and CDR2: LGHDT, YNNKEL (reference sequence). This CDR3 has 16 residues. With V trimmed by 0 bases and J by 3 bases, 4 bases remained unmatched. The CDR3 bases are TGTGCCAGCAGCCAAGATTCAGGGGGCGTCAAAAACATTCAGTACTTC. It codes for CASSQDSGGVKNIQYF.

In nucleotides, the CDR3 is TGTGCCAGCACCCCCCTGGGCAGCATGAACACTGAAGCTTTCTTT. Amino acids: CASTPLGSMNTEAFF. The rearrangement joins TRBV9 to TRBJ1-1; D gene uncertain. CDR1 is SGDLS and CDR2 is YYNGEE in the germline V gene. The CDR3 contains 15 residues. The V end was cut by 6 bases, the J end by 0 bases, with 15 bases between. Combining the CDR3 with reference TRBV9 and TRBJ1-1 gives the whole variable domain DSGVTQTPKHLITATGQRVTLRCSPRSGDLSVYWYQQSLDQGLQFLIQYYNGEERAKGNILERFSAQQFPDLHSELNLSSLELGDSALYFCASTPLGSMNTEAFFGQGTRLTVV.

This clone was picked up one time. This chain links TRBV5-1 with TRBJ1-4; D possibly corresponds to TRBD1 (5 bases). Germline V CDR1 and CDR2: SGHRS, YFSETQ. The CDR3 runs 14 residues. V lost 1 base to trimming and J lost 4 bases, with 8 bases between them. In DNA, the CDR3 is TGCGCCAGCAGCTTGACAGGCGATAATGAAAAACTGTTTTTT. Translating it yields CASSLTGDNEKLFF.

Remarks on this clone: Other DNA sequences in this sample translate to the same CDR3. This chain joins TRBV5-1 and TRBJ2-3; D perhaps matches TRBD2 (7 bases). The CDR3 spans 15 residues. Germline lookup yields CDR1 SGHRS and CDR2 YFSETQ. V lost 4 bases and J 0 bases, leaving 12 bases between the germline ends. CDR3 amino acids: CASSLAGASTDTQYF. The CDR3 nucleotides read TGCGCCAGCAGCCTTGCGGGGGCTAGCACAGATACGCAGTATTTT.

The chain employs TRBV5-1 and TRBJ2-5, with 8 bases identical to TRBD2. V shed 0 bases and J 3 bases; nucleotides not matched to a gene: 4. This CDR3 region has 15 residues. CDR1 and CDR2 (germline): SGHRS, YFSETQ. The CDR3 protein is CASSLAPGLEETQYF. The DNA for the CDR3 is TGCGCCAGCAGCTTGGCCCCGGGACTAGAAGAGACCCAGTACTTC.

V and J are TRBV5-5 and TRBJ2-5; D unclear. In germline, CDR1 is SGHKS, CDR2 YYEKEE (reference sequence). V lost 0 bases and J 1 base, leaving 10 bases between the germline ends. The CDR3 length is 15 residues. This CDR3 is CASSLALVPQETQYF. The CDR3 nucleotides are TGTGCCAGCAGCTTGGCCCTCGTCCCCCAAGAGACCCAGTACTTC.

As DNA, the CDR3 is TGTGCCAGCAGCCCCCTGGCAGGGGCCCTCAACTATGGCTACACCTTC. The encoded protein is CASSPLAGALNYGYTF. This chain joins TRBV7-9 and TRBJ1-2; D is possibly TRBD1 (6 bases). Germline V gene sequence: CDR1 SEHNR, CDR2 FQNEAQ (reference sequence). The CDR3 is 16 amino acids. V shed 5 bases and J shed 2 bases, with 18 bases lying between them.

The chain joins TRBV30 to TRBJ1-5; TRBD1 agrees at 7 bases. Trimming removed 1 base from V and 6 bases from J; junction bases left unmatched: 3. The CDR3 sequence is 13 residues long. Germline CDR1 reads GTSNPN; CDR2 reads SVGIG (reference sequence). CDR3 in DNA: TGTGCCTGGAGTGATCGACAGGGTCAGCCCCAGCATTTT. Protein product: CAWSDRQGQPQHF.

The count of this clone is one. The chain recombines TRBV30 with TRBJ1-3; no clear D gene. The germline V gene has CDR1 GTSNPN and CDR2 SVGIG (reference sequence). The CDR3 spans 13 residues. V was pared by 0 bases and J by 4 bases, with 7 bases between. The CDR3 sequence is CAWSVLPGNTIYF. CDR3 nucleotides: TGTGCCTGGAGTGTACTGCCGGGAAACACCATATATTTT.

The V call is TRBV6-5, the J call TRBJ2-7; 15 nucleotides agree with TRBD2. CDR1 MNHEY and CDR2 SVGAGI come from the germline V gene. CDR3 length: 14 amino acids. V was pared by 6 bases and J by 5 bases, with 2 bases of the junction left unmatched. The CDR3 spells CASRRTSGRDEQYF. Here the CDR3 DNA reads TGTGCCAGCAGAAGGACTAGCGGGAGGGACGAGCAGTACTTC.

V usage is TRBV28 and J usage is TRBJ2-7; no firm D call. Germline CDR1 and CDR2: MDHEN and SYDVKM. Trimming took off 6 bases at V and 2 bases at J, with 14 bases between the two ends. There are 14 residues in the CDR3. The CDR3 loop reads CASRPSGSPYEQYF. The CDR3 region has the DNA TGTGCCAGCAGACCGTCGGGTTCCCCCTACGAGCAGTACTTC. Together with reference TRBV28 and TRBJ2-7, the CDR3 gives the full variable domain: DVKVTQSSRYLVKRTGEKVFLECVQDMDHENMFWYRQDPGLGLRLIYFSYDVKMKEKGDIPEGYSVSREKKERFSLILESASTNQTSMYLCASRPSGSPYEQYFGPGTRLTVT.